These 27 T cell receptor beta chains share one sample of origin, sequenced in a study of blood T cells in healthy people across ages. Primed by a sample-barcoded 5' primer and a J-beta primer mix, a second PCR proceeded for about 6 to 12 cycles. TCRdb recomputed calls from the 5' RACE reads with MiXCR, one row per CDR3 protein. The sample holds more than 650,000 distinct CDR3 sequences, 22% seen once. Sequenced sample: blood. These receptors were taken from a man in his 70s in good health.

This clonotype has ten or more counts. This chain joins TRBV9 and TRBJ1-2; D is unresolved. Germline V CDR1 and CDR2: SGDLS, YYNGEE. The ends were cut back, 4 bases at V and 5 bases at J, with 15 bases in the middle. The CDR3 is made up of 14 amino acids. The CDR3 DNA follows: TGTGCCAGCAGCCCGAGCGGGTTGGCGTATGGCTACACCTTC. Its protein product is CASSPSGLAYGYTF.

This rearrangement joins TRBV20-1 to TRBJ2-5, with D unresolved. With 0 bases removed from V and 2 bases from J, the gap between germline ends came to 10 bases. The CDR3 contains 14 residues. The germline V gene has CDR1 DFQATT and CDR2 SNEGSKA (reference sequence). The CDR3, as DNA: TGCAGTGCTAGAGAACTTTCGGGTCAAGAGACCCAGTACTTC. Translation: CSARELSGQETQYF.

This clonotype was recorded many times. The chain recombines TRBV12-3 or TRBV12-4 with TRBJ2-3; possible D gene TRBD2, 5 bases. V lost 3 bases and J lost 6, with 13 bases in between. This CDR3 spans 14 amino acids. CDR3 loop: CASSFGTPGDTQYF. The CDR3 DNA reads as TGTGCCAGCAGTTTTGGTACCCCGGGGGATACGCAGTATTTT.

This clonotype was recorded a few times. J is TRBJ2-4 and V is TRBV7-8, with 9 bases aligning to TRBD1. The CDR3 consists of 14 residues. J was trimmed by 16 bases and V by 5 bases; bases with no gene match: 15. Germline loops: CDR1 SGHVS, CDR2 FQNEAQ. Written as DNA, the CDR3 is TGTGCCAGCAGCAAAGCCGGGACAGGGTCTTCTATATACTTC. Translated: CASSKAGTGSSIYF.

This clonotype was counted a few times. The chain recombines TRBV10-3 with TRBJ2-5; D may correspond to TRBD1 or TRBD2 (5 bases each). Germline-derived CDR1 and CDR2 are ENHRY and SYGVKD. V was cut by 2 bases and J by 0 bases, with 13 bases left in between. The CDR3 is 16 residues long. The CDR3 reads CAISENTPGHQETQYF. The DNA of the CDR3 is TGTGCCATCAGTGAGAACACTCCGGGACACCAAGAGACCCAGTACTTC.

This clonotype came up a few times. This rearrangement joins TRBV20-1 to TRBJ2-1; 12 bases map to TRBD2. CDR3 length: 16 amino acids. Germline V lookup: CDR1 DFQATT, CDR2 SNEGSKA (reference sequence). Trimming removed 3 bases from V and 3 bases from J; junction bases left unmatched: 6. The CDR3 sequence: CSASRLAGGLYNEQFF. In DNA form, the CDR3 reads TGCAGTGCTAGTAGGCTAGCGGGAGGGCTCTACAATGAGCAGTTCTTC.

Note on this clonotype: A read error may account for a junction end that differs from germline. The gene calls are TRBV12-3 or TRBV12-4 and TRBJ2-3; D not resolved. The CDR3 has 14 residues. The CDR3 spells CASNSPGGTDAQYF. The CDR3 DNA reads TGTGCCAGCAACTCCCCGGGCGGCACAGATGCGCAGTATTTT.

There are a few counts of this clonotype. The chain employs TRBV5-1 and TRBJ1-4; tentatively, D is TRBD1 (6 bases). This CDR3 has 15 amino acids. Germline V gene sequence: CDR1 SGHRS, CDR2 YFSETQ. V was trimmed by 4 bases and J by 5 bases, leaving 15 bases between them. The CDR3 coding sequence is TGCGCCAGCAGCAAGGACAGCCAAGGGAATGAAAAACTGTTTTTT. It translates to CASSKDSQGNEKLFF. The variable domain in full, completed from reference TRBV5-1 and TRBJ1-4, reads KAGVTQTPRYLIKTRGQQVTLSCSPISGHRSVSWYQQTPGQGLQFLFEYFSETQRNKGNFPGRFSGRQFSNSRSEMNVSTLELGDSALYLCASSKDSQGNEKLFFGSGTQLSVL.

The genes are TRBV7-8 and TRBJ2-5, with D perhaps TRBD1 (5 bases). The J call is doubtful: the DNA matches TRBJ2-7 better. The germline V gene encodes CDR1 SGHVS and CDR2 FQNEAQ. This CDR3 spans 13 amino acids. The CDR3 DNA sequence: TGTGCCAGCAGCTCCCGGACAACCTACGAGCAGTACGTC. This gives the protein CASSSRTTYEQYV.

The chain combines TRBV2 with TRBJ2-5; a possible D gene is TRBD1 (6 bases). V was pared by 11 bases and J by 0 bases, with 10 bases between. CDR3 length equals 12 residues. Germline V gene sequence: CDR1 SNHLY, CDR2 FYNNEI. CDR3 sequence: CAGQGYQETQYF. The CDR3, as DNA: TGTGCCGGGCAGGGGTACCAAGAGACCCAGTACTTC.

This clonotype has just a few counts. The chain links TRBV20-1 to TRBJ2-3; 7 nucleotides agree with TRBD1. CDR1 is DFQATT, CDR2 SNEGSKA, per germline (reference sequence). The CDR3 contains 13 residues. The DNA for the CDR3 is TGCAGCGCCGGGACAGCCCGCACAGATACGCAGTATTTT. Amino acids: CSAGTARTDTQYF.

With respect to this clonotype: One end of the junction is discordant with germline, which a read error may explain. This chain links TRBV7-8 with TRBJ1-4; D gene unclear. CDR3 length: 14 residues. From germline, CDR1 is SGHVS and CDR2 FQNEAQ. In nucleotides, the CDR3 is TGTGCCAGCAGCACCACAGCAACTAACGAAAAACTGTTTTTT. This sequence encodes CASSTTATNEKLFF.

This clonotype was recorded a few times. The chain uses TRBV21-1 and TRBJ2-7; the table's TRBD2 call for D was not verified on the DNA. TRBV21-1 is a pseudogene locus. The CDR3 has 19 amino acids. The CDR3 DNA reads TGTGCCAGCAGCAAACCATCACACTTACTAGCGGGAGGGCCCCACGAGCAGTACGTC. Translation: CASSKPSHLLAGGPHEQYV.

This clonotype turned up a few times. The chain carries TRBV20-1 and TRBJ1-5; no clear D. The V gene lost 2 bases and the J gene lost 5 bases, with 16 bases spanning the gap. Germline CDR1 DFQATT, CDR2 SNEGSKA (reference sequence). The CDR3 has 15 amino acids. The DNA for the CDR3 is TGCAGTGCTAGACCCGCGGACCGTCGTCATCAGCCCCAGCATTTT. Translated, it gives CSARPADRRHQPQHF.

In its sample, this clonotype was seen a few times. The J gene is TRBJ1-5, the V gene TRBV29-1; 7 bases line up with TRBD1. Germline lookup yields CDR1 SQVTM and CDR2 ANQGSEA. The CDR3 runs to 15 residues. J was trimmed by 2 bases and V by 6 bases; bases with no gene match: 10. The CDR3 region has the DNA TGCAGCGTCCAGACAGGGTTAGGGCGCAATCAGCCCCAGCATTTT. Its translation is CSVQTGLGRNQPQHF. The entire variable domain, with the rest obtained from reference TRBV29-1 and TRBJ1-5, is as follows: SAVISQKPSRDICQRGTSLTIQCQVDSQVTMMFWYRQQPGQSLTLIATANQGSEATYESGFVIDKFPISRPNLTFSTLTVSNMSPEDSSIYLCSVQTGLGRNQPQHFGDGTRLSIL.

J is TRBJ1-3 and V is TRBV12-3 or TRBV12-4; D may be TRBD1 (5 bases). This CDR3 is built from 16 residues. Deletions cut 5 bases from V and 1 base from J, with 15 bases between. The CDR3, as DNA: TGTGCCAGCAGTCTGATCTCAGGGTATTCTGGAAACACCATATATTTT. Encoded protein: CASSLISGYSGNTIYF.

The chain links TRBV7-3 to TRBJ2-3; 10 nucleotides agree with TRBD2. The CDR3 totals 16 residues. Germline lookup yields CDR1 SGHTA and CDR2 FQGTGA. Losses at the gene ends were 5 bases for V and 3 bases for J; bases not matched to a gene: 8. This chain's CDR3 is CASSPQGLAATDTQYF. CDR3 coding DNA: TGTGCCAGCAGCCCACAAGGACTAGCGGCTACAGATACGCAGTATTTT.

The rearrangement uses TRBV5-1 and TRBJ2-5; D remains unclear. The J call is in doubt because the DNA end fits TRBJ2-1 better. The CDR3 extends over 16 amino acids. The germline V gene has CDR1 SGHRS and CDR2 YFSETQ. The CDR3 here is CASSLLSAAKNNEQFF. Written as DNA, the CDR3 is TGCGCCAGCAGCTTATTGAGTGCTGCTAAAAATAATGAGCAGTTCTTC.

This clonotype was observed many times. This chain uses TRBV7-9 with TRBJ1-2; no clear D. Germline V gene data show CDR1 as SEHNR and CDR2 as FQNEAQ (reference sequence). The CDR3 loop spans 14 amino acids. Trimming pared 5 bases from V and 1 base from J, leaving 11 bases between. The DNA for the CDR3 is TGTGCCAGCAGCCCGGACGGGAATAACTATGGCTACACCTTC. Translating gives CASSPDGNNYGYTF.

This clonotype was recorded a few times. The chain couples TRBV5-6 to TRBJ1-1, with D possibly being TRBD1 (5 bases). Trimming pared 2 bases from V and 0 bases from J, leaving 11 bases between. Germline V gives CDR1 SGHDT, CDR2 YYEEEE. The CDR3 length is 15 residues. CDR3 bases: TGTGCCAGCAGCTTCCAGGGAGCCTTGAACACTGAAGCTTTCTTT. Its protein product is CASSFQGALNTEAFF.

This clonotype was seen a few times. The V call is TRBV29-1, the J call TRBJ2-1; D unresolved. This CDR3 has 13 residues. V was cut by 8 bases and J by 7 bases, with 18 bases left in between. Germline CDR1 SQVTM, CDR2 ANQGSEA. This CDR3 is CSPSVPPLNEQFF. CDR3 bases: TGCAGCCCCAGTGTCCCCCCTTTGAATGAGCAGTTCTTC.

This chain connects TRBV5-1 to TRBJ1-2; D is unresolved. Between the trimmed V and J ends, which lost 0 bases and 2 bases, there was a span of 11 bases. CDR3 size: 15 residues. Germline CDR1 and CDR2: SGHRS and YFSETQ. CDR3 residues: CASSLGGRTNYGYTF. As DNA, the CDR3 is TGCGCCAGCAGCTTGGGAGGGCGGACCAACTATGGCTACACCTTC.

This sequence joins TRBV4-3 and TRBJ2-3, with D possibly being TRBD2 (5 bases). CDR3 length: 14 amino acids. Germline V gene lookup returns CDR1 LGHNA and CDR2 YSLEER. V was pared by 4 bases and J by 4 bases, with 12 bases between. The CDR3 nucleotides are TGCGCCAGCAGCCCCCTCCGCGGGTCAGATACGCAGTATTTT. Translation: CASSPLRGSDTQYF.

This clonotype was picked up many times. The chain links TRBV6-5 to TRBJ1-2, with D uncertain. The germline CDR1 and CDR2 sequences are MNHEY and SVGAGI. The CDR3 has 15 amino acids. V was pared by 0 bases and J by 8 bases, with 16 bases between. The DNA of the CDR3 is TGTGCCAGCAGTTACTCGAATTCCCCTCGGAACGGCTACACCTTC. As protein: CASSYSNSPRNGYTF.

The V call is TRBV7-9, the J call TRBJ2-7, with D tentatively TRBD1 (6 bases). With 5 bases removed from V and 3 bases from J, the gap between germline ends came to 11 bases. The CDR3 is 13 residues long. Germline CDR1 is SEHNR and CDR2 is FQNEAQ (reference sequence). The CDR3 coding sequence is TGTGCCAGCAGCGCGACAGGTCTCTACGAGCAGTACTTC. Translated: CASSATGLYEQYF.

This clonotype was picked up a small number of times. The chain combines TRBV20-1 with TRBJ2-1; D possibly corresponds to TRBD2 (5 bases). Per germline, CDR1 DFQATT and CDR2 SNEGSKA (reference sequence). CDR3 length: 12 residues. V was trimmed by 5 bases and J by 8 bases, leaving 13 bases between them. CDR3 residues: CSAPTRPYEQFF. CDR3 DNA: TGCAGTGCTCCCACTAGGCCCTATGAGCAGTTCTTC.

This clonotype has a handful of counts. The rearrangement links TRBV5-1 to TRBJ2-7; 10 nucleotides align to TRBD2. Germline CDR1 and CDR2: SGHRS and YFSETQ. Germline trimming cut 3 bases from V and 6 bases from J; bases unmatched to any gene: 6. The CDR3 is made up of 14 amino acids. CDR3 amino acids: CASSSEGLAAEQYF. The CDR3 DNA reads as TGCGCCAGCAGCTCGGAAGGACTAGCGGCCGAGCAGTACTTC.